The 18 T cell receptor beta chains reported below all come from one sample, sequenced in a study of cytotoxic CD8 clonotypes in ibrutinib-treated CLL. Assay: immunoSEQ multiplex PCR; the TCRdb copy retains only in-frame clones and omits some. Of roughly 220,000 clones listed, more than 65% are singletons. Sequencing was performed on PBMCs, taken after 12 months of ibrutinib treatment. The receptors derive from a human donor with chronic lymphocytic leukemia.

V gene TRBV6-6 combines with J gene TRBJ1-5; 9 positions agree with TRBD1. The CDR3 consists of 16 residues. Germline CDR1 MNHNY, CDR2 SVGAGI (reference sequence). Unmatched junction bases numbered 8, after V lost 6 bases and J lost 2 bases. Here the CDR3 reads CASRPTGGGGNQPQHF. The DNA for the CDR3 is TGTGCCAGCAGACCCACAGGGGGCGGAGGCAATCAGCCCCAGCATTTT.

J is TRBJ1-2 and V is TRBV25-1; D gene uncertain. Between the trimmed V and J ends, which lost 0 bases and 6 bases, there was a span of 8 bases. This CDR3 is 13 amino acids long. Germline CDR1 reads MGHDK; CDR2 reads SYGVNS. Here the CDR3 reads CASSEYTGNGYTF. CDR3 DNA: TGTGCCAGCAGTGAATATACGGGGAATGGCTACACCTTC.

V and J are TRBV7-2 and TRBJ1-4, with unresolved D. The CDR3 consists of 13 residues. Trimming pared 3 bases from V and 7 bases from J, leaving 9 bases between. Germline V lookup: CDR1 SGHTA, CDR2 FQGNSA. The CDR3 reads CASSFRSAEKLFF. The CDR3 bases are TGTGCCAGCAGCTTTAGGTCCGCTGAAAAACTGTTTTTT.

This chain connects TRBV6-5 to TRBJ1-1, with 9 nucleotides matching TRBD1. The CDR3 covers 14 residues. After removal of 5 bases from V and 4 bases from J, the junction contained 5 bases not matched to a gene. Germline CDR1 is MNHEY and CDR2 is SVGAGI. This CDR3 is CASSAGTGSTEAFF. CDR3 in DNA: TGTGCCAGCAGTGCTGGGACAGGGTCCACTGAAGCTTTCTTT.

J is TRBJ1-5 and V is TRBV5-1; TRBD1 might be the D (5 bases). This CDR3 comprises 13 residues. Germline CDR1 is SGHRS and CDR2 is YFSETQ. The ends were cut back, 3 bases at V and 6 bases at J, with 10 bases in the middle. CDR3 in amino acids: CASSSGESQPQHF. CDR3 nucleotide sequence: TGCGCCAGCAGCTCGGGGGAAAGTCAGCCCCAGCATTTT.

This clone was detected only a few times. The rearrangement joins TRBV6-5 to TRBJ1-2; 8 nucleotides match TRBD1. The ends lost 0 bases at V and 6 bases at J; junction bases unmatched: 6. From germline, CDR1 is MNHEY and CDR2 SVGAGI. CDR3 length: 15 residues. The CDR3 DNA is TGTGCCAGCAGTTACTCGGGCAGGGGGCCCCATGGCTACACCTTC. Its translation: CASSYSGRGPHGYTF.

V usage is TRBV13 and J usage is TRBJ2-7; D is uncertain. From germline, CDR1 is PRHDT and CDR2 FYEKMQ (reference sequence). The V end lost 7 bases, the J end lost 7 bases, and 17 bases lay between the germline ends. The CDR3 has 13 residues. As DNA, the CDR3 is TGTGCCAGCAATTCACCGGGCCTCGTTGAGCAGTACTTC. The encoded protein is CASNSPGLVEQYF.

This chain uses TRBV18 with TRBJ1-2, with 7 bases that match TRBD1. V lost 6 bases, J lost 8 bases, and 12 bases stayed unmatched. The CDR3 extends over 14 amino acids. CDR1 and CDR2 from the germline V gene are KGHSH and LQKENI. The CDR3 DNA is TGTGCCAGCTCCCTCCAAAAGGACAGGACAGGCTACACCTTC. It encodes CASSLQKDRTGYTF.

The rearrangement uses TRBV4-1 and TRBJ2-1; perhaps TRBD2 as D (7 bases). Germline CDR1 and CDR2: MGHRA and YSYEKL. The CDR3 is 15 residues long. The germline V and J ends were trimmed by 4 bases and 5 bases, with 15 bases remaining between them. In nucleotides, the CDR3 is TGCGCCAGCAGCCGAACCGGGGGGACACACAATGAGCAGTTCTTC. This encodes CASSRTGGTHNEQFF.

This chain links TRBV27 with TRBJ2-7; a weak D match, TRBD2 (6 bases). The length of the CDR3 is 18 residues. V lost 0 bases and J 3 bases, leaving 21 bases between the germline ends. The V gene's germline CDR1 is MNHEY and CDR2 SMNVEV (reference sequence). DNA of the CDR3: TGTGCCAGCAGTTTATCTATGTGGGGGGTTGGTGGCTTCTACGAGCAGTACTTC. Amino acid sequence: CASSLSMWGVGGFYEQYF.

The chain employs TRBV27 and TRBJ2-7; no clear D gene. The CDR3 runs to 11 residues. Germline lookup yields CDR1 MNHEY and CDR2 SMNVEV (reference sequence). V lost 4 bases and J 6 bases, leaving 7 bases between the germline ends. The CDR3 is CASSYHLEQYF. The CDR3 DNA sequence: TGTGCCAGCAGTTACCACCTCGAGCAGTACTTC.

The chain combines TRBV6-6 with TRBJ2-1; possibly TRBD1 for D (6 bases). Looked up from germline, CDR1 is MNHNY and CDR2 is SVGAGI (reference sequence). The CDR3 contains 15 residues. V lost 6 bases and J 0 bases, leaving 12 bases between the germline ends. CDR3 nucleotides: TGTGCCAGCAGGGACAGCTCAAGCTCCTACAATGAGCAGTTCTTC. Protein sequence: CASRDSSSSYNEQFF.

The chain joins TRBV30 to TRBJ1-4; 7 bases are a match to TRBD1. Unmatched junction bases numbered 4, after V lost 2 bases and J lost 4 bases. The CDR3 contains 14 residues. In germline, CDR1 is GTSNPN, CDR2 SVGIG (reference sequence). The CDR3 protein is CAWSRGLSNEKLFF. The CDR3 DNA is TGTGCCTGGAGTAGGGGGCTTAGTAATGAAAAACTGTTTTTT.

Of note for this clone: Additional DNA sequences in this sample encode the identical CDR3. This chain links TRBV20-1 with TRBJ2-7; maybe TRBD1 (6 bases). V lost 4 bases and J 3 bases, leaving 7 bases between the germline ends. The CDR3 contains 11 residues. Germline assignment: CDR1 DFQATT and CDR2 SNEGSKA (reference sequence). The CDR3 sequence: CSAKDSYEQYF. The DNA for the CDR3 is TGCAGTGCTAAGGACAGCTACGAGCAGTACTTC.

In DNA form, the CDR3 reads TGCGCCAGCAGCTTGGCCGGAGCGAGTAGCCCCACAGATACGCAGTATTTT. It encodes CASSLAGASSPTDTQYF. The chain couples TRBV5-1 to TRBJ2-3; D is ambiguous. CDR1 is SGHRS, CDR2 YFSETQ, per germline. The ends were cut back, 0 bases at V and 2 bases at J, with 16 bases in the middle. The CDR3 contains 17 residues.

This clone was found once. J is TRBJ2-7 and V is TRBV2, with D hard to call. V gave up 2 bases and J gave up 2 bases, with 7 bases separating them. The CDR3 covers 13 residues. In germline, CDR1 is SNHLY, CDR2 FYNNEI. This CDR3 is CASSELGTYEQYF. The DNA of the CDR3 is TGTGCCAGCAGTGAACTGGGGACCTACGAGCAGTACTTC.

This clone showed up just once. V usage is TRBV7-3 and J usage is TRBJ2-1; 9 nucleotides match TRBD2. V shed 2 bases and J 2 bases; nucleotides not matched to a gene: 7. The CDR3 is 17 amino acids. CDR1 and CDR2 (germline): SGHTA, FQGTGA. CDR3 amino acids: CASSLGDSGRTYNEQFF. As DNA, the CDR3 is TGTGCCAGCAGCTTAGGGGATAGCGGGAGAACCTACAATGAGCAGTTCTTC.

The chain joins TRBV6-1 to TRBJ1-2; unclear D gene. The CDR3 totals 16 residues. Germline V gene data show CDR1 as MNHNS and CDR2 as SASEGT. Deletions cut 3 bases from V and 0 bases from J, with 14 bases between. The CDR3 loop is CASSDDWQATNYGYTF. The DNA for the CDR3 is TGTGCCAGCAGTGACGACTGGCAGGCGACTAACTATGGCTACACCTTC.